This record covers a single T cell receptor beta chain. The antigen is not known. The data derive from a study of CD8+ T cells in alopecia areata. About the research overall: People stayed on tofacitinib for 6 to 18 months, then stopped the drug for 6 months.

RNA was extracted and reverse transcribed into cDNA as the sequencing template. Measured with immunoSEQ multiplex PCR; TCRdb has only the in-frame clones, and not every one. The sample lists around 140,000 clones; about 47% were seen once. Sorting of PBMCs yielded the CD4+ and CD8+ T cells. Trimming stripped 0 bases from V and 5 bases from J, with 13 bases between. This CDR3 contains 15 residues. Germline CDR1 and CDR2: SGHTA and FQGNSA. Notes on the study in general: It was less clear whether patients shared TCRs than it was in mice, possibly because of HLA.

The chain recombines TRBV7-2 with TRBJ2-5, with D uncertain. Specimen: CD4+ T cells sorted from blood, collected at week 0. The clonotype was recovered from a human donor with alopecia areata. Here the CDR3 DNA reads TGTGCCAGCAGCTTAGCCACCTCCCTTTGGGAGACCCAGTACTTC. Translated: CASSLATSLWETQYF.